The subject of this entry is one TCR beta chain. This receptor's antigen is unknown. No base-level quality is on record; no much larger clone is a single base apart. This sample is drawn from a study of T-cell reconstitution after alpha-beta-depleted transplantation in children (dated by TCRdb to 2016 to 2018). General notes on the study: T-cell immune reconstitution after TCRalphabeta/CD19-depleted allogeneic hematopoietic cell transplantation in children was quantitatively tracked in the study by means of TCR repertoire profiling. On the study overall, not on this receptor specifically: Over the following months the frequencies of hyperexpanded clones went down, and after one year T-cell counts and TCRbeta diversity were mostly credited to newly produced T cells. The apparently early recovery of alphabetaT-cell counts about two months after transplant reportedly depended on only several hundred rapidly expanded clones that came from non-depleted graft cells. In some patients, high TCRbeta diversity at day 60 was attributed to recipient T cells and intrathymic progenitors that had survived conditioning.

The sample's treatment or condition label is to be understood as: allogeneic hematopoietic cell transplantation with graft depleted of TCRalphabeta T cells and CD19 B cells. The transplant recipients were children given TCRalphabeta/CD19-depleted allogeneic hematopoietic cell grafts. Based on the germline V gene, the CDR1 and CDR2 sequences are LGHNA and YNFKEQ. V was cut back by 0 bases and J by 1 base, leaving a gap of 15 bases between them. Its CDR3 holds 17 amino acids, cysteine through phenylalanine. Only CDR3 DNA is held: 51 bases, read in frame from base 1. Library preparation employed PCR. The instrument was an Illumina HiSeq 2500. TCR libraries were prepared with molecular barcoding, using unique molecular identifiers to normalize TCRbeta repertoire quantification. TCRdb passed the public sequencing reads through fastp at Q25 and MiXCR, retaining productive beta sequences. Identical CDR3 proteins give one entry, which carries the most common genes and DNA. Recorded for this sample are 610,000 or so distinct CDR3 sequences; 27% of them occurred a single time. Approximately 39% of the sample comes from the top ten.

The sequence came from a boy younger than two with Wiskott-Aldrich syndrome, due to receive a stem cell transplant. The sequence joins TRBV4-2 to TRBJ2-5; tentative D gene TRBD1, with 5 bases matching. The sequencing used PBMCs, collected before TCRalphabeta/CD19-depleted stem cell transplant. The DNA sequence reads TGTGCCAGCAGCCAAGATCGGGCAGGGTCGGGCCAAGAGACCCAGTACTTC. This encodes CASSQDRAGSGQETQYF.